This T cell receptor (beta chain) was documented in a study of cytomegalovirus exposure and HLA in healthy donors. Overall study: For the roughly 370 genotyped donors, approximately 83% fell within the Caucasian-associated ancestry cluster.

This clone was counted a few times. Its antigen is currently unknown. Primers for the PCR totalled 60 Vbeta and 13 Jbeta. Here immunoSEQ multiplex PCR was the method, and the copy in TCRdb shows in-frame clones only, minus some. The sample gives about 190,000 clones, around 77% of which show up once; about 1.5% is in the top ten. General study points: TRBV6-2, TRBV6-3 and other indistinguishable V segments were excluded. Clonal expansion was found to be greater in HLA-associated TCR beta chains than in equally common others in a later analysis. Likely technical artifact: a cluster of highly shared sequence variants.

This CDR3 comprises 13 residues. Germline-derived CDR1 and CDR2 are MNHEY and SVGAGI. The germline V and J ends were trimmed by 4 bases and 4 bases, with 7 bases remaining between them. Sequenced: PBMCs. The receptor was derived from a woman younger than 35 in good health and CMV-seronegative. The chain employs TRBV6-5 and TRBJ1-4, with D possibly TRBD1 on 5 matching bases. The CDR3 protein is CASSLGVNEKLFF. The CDR3 bases are TGTGCCAGCAGTTTAGGGGTTAATGAAAAACTGTTTTTT.